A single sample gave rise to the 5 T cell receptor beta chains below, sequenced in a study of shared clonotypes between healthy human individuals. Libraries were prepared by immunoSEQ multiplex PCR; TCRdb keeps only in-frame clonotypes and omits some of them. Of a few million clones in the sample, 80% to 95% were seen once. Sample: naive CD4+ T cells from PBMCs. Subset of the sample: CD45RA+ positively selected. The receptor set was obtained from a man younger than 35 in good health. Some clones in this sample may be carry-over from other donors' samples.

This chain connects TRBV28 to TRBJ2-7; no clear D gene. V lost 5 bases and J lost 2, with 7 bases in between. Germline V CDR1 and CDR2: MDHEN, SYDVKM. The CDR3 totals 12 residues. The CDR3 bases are TGTGCCAGCAGTCCCCTCGCCTACGAGCAGTACTTC. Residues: CASSPLAYEQYF.

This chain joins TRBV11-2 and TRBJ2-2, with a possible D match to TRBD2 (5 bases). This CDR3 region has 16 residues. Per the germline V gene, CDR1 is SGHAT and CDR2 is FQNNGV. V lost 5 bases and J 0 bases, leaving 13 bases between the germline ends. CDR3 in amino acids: CASSQLGPANTGELFF. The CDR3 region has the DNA TGTGCCAGCAGCCAACTAGGGCCCGCGAACACCGGGGAGCTGTTTTTT.

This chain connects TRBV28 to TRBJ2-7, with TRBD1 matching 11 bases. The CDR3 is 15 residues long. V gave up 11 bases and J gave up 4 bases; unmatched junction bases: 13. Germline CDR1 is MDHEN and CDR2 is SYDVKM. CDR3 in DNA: TGTGCCGCTCAGCTATCCGGACAGGGGGCTTACGAGCAGTACTTC. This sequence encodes CAAQLSGQGAYEQYF.

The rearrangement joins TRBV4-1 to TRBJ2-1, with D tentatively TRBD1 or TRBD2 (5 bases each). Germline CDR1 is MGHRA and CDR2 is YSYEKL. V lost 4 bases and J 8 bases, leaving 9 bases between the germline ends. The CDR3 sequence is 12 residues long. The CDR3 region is CASSPLGDEQFF. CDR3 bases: TGCGCCAGCAGCCCCCTGGGGGATGAGCAGTTCTTC.

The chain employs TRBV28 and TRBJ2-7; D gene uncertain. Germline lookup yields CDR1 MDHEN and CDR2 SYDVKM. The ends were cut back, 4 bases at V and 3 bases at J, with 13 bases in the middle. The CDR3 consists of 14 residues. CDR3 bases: TGTGCCAGCAGTTCCTCCTCCCTCCTCTACGAGCAGTACTTC. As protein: CASSSSSLLYEQYF.